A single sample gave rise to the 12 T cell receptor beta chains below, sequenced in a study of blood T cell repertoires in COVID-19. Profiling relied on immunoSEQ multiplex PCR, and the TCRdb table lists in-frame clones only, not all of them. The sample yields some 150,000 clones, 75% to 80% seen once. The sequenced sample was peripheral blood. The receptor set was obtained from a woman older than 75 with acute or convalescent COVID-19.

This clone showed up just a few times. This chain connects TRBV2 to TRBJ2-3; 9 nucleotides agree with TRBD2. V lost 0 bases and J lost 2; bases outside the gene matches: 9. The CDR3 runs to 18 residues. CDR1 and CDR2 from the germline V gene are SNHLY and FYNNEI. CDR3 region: CASSEAIVLAGSTDTQYF. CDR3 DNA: TGTGCCAGCAGTGAAGCAATCGTACTAGCGGGTTCCACAGATACGCAGTATTTT.

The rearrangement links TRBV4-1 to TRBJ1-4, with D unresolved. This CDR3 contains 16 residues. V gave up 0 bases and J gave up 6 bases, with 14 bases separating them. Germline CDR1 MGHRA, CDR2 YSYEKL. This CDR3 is CASSQDIGREYEKLFF. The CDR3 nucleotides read TGCGCCAGCAGCCAAGACATAGGGCGGGAGTATGAAAAACTGTTTTTT.

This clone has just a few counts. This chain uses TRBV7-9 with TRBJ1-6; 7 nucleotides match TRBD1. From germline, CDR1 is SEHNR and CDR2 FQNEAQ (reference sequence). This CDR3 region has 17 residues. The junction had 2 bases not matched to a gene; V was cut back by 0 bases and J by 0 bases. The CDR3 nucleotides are TGTGCCAGCAGCTTAGCGGGGGACAGCTCCTATAATTCACCCCTCCACTTT. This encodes CASSLAGDSSYNSPLHF.

The CDR3: CASRRGVEIYNSPLHF. For the CDR3, the DNA is TGTGCCAGCAGACGAGGCGTGGAAATTTATAATTCACCCCTCCACTTT. The rearrangement joins TRBV3-1 (or the pseudogene TRBV3-2) to TRBJ1-6; D remains unclear. Germline V gene sequence: CDR1 LGHDT, CDR2 YNNKEL (reference sequence). The CDR3 sequence is 16 residues long. V lost 6 bases and J 4 bases, leaving 16 bases between the germline ends.

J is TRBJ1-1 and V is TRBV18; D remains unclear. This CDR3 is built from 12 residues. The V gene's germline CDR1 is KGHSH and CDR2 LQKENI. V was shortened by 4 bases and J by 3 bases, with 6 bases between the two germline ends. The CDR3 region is CASSRADTEAFF. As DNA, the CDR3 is TGTGCCAGCTCACGGGCAGACACTGAAGCTTTCTTT.

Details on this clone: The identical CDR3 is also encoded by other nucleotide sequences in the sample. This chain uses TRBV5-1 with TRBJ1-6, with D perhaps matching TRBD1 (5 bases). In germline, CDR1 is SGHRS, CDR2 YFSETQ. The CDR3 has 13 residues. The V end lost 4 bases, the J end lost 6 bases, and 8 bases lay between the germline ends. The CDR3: CASSPGLNSPLHF. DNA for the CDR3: TGCGCCAGCAGCCCGGGACTTAATTCACCCCTCCACTTT.

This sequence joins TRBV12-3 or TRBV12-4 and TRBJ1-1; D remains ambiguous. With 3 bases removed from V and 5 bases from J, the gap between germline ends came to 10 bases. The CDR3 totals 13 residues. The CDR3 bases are TGTGCCAGCAGTTTGGAGTGGAGGACTGAAGCTTTCTTT. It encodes CASSLEWRTEAFF.

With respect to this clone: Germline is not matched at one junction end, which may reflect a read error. The CDR3 sequence: CVSSHTSINEQFF. As DNA, the CDR3 is TGTGTCAGCAGCCACACTAGCATCAATGAGCAGTTCTTC. J is TRBJ2-1 and V is TRBV7-9; the D gene is possibly TRBD2 (6 bases). Looked up from germline, CDR1 is SEHNR and CDR2 is FQNEAQ (reference sequence). The CDR3 is made up of 13 amino acids.

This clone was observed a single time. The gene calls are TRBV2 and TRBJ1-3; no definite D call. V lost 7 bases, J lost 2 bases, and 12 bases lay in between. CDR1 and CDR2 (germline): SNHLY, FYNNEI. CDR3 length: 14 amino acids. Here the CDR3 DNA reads TGTGCCAGCACTGAGAGAGTCGCTGGAAACACCATATATTTT. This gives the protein CASTERVAGNTIYF.

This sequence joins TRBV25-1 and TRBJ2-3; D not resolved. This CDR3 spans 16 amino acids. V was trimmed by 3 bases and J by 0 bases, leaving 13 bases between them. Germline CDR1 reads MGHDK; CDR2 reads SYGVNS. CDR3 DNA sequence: TGTGCCAGCAGTGAGAGAAGGCGGCTAAGCACAGATACGCAGTATTTT. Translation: CASSERRRLSTDTQYF.

The CDR3 region is CASSFTETFSGNTIYF. The CDR3 DNA sequence: TGTGCCAGCAGCTTCACAGAAACCTTCTCTGGAAACACCATATATTTT. V and J are TRBV7-9 and TRBJ1-3, with D unclear. Trimming removed 3 bases at V and 0 bases at J, with 12 bases between. The germline CDR1 and CDR2 sequences are SEHNR and FQNEAQ (reference sequence). CDR3 length: 16 amino acids.

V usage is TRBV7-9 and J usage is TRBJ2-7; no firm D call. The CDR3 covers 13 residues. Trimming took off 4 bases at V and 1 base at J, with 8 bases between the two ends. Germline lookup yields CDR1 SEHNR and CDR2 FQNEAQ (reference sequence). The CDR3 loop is CASSSQTSYEQYF. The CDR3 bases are TGTGCCAGCAGCTCGCAGACTTCCTACGAGCAGTACTTC.